The T cell receptor beta chain under discussion was sequenced for a study of blood T cell repertoires in COVID-19. On the study more broadly: From the United States, Italy and Spain came samples of acute and convalescent COVID-19. T cells, B-cell-depleted T cells, or PBMCs provided the cDNA or gDNA that served as material.

In the source study's methods: Amplification of reference gene primers was used by the study to estimate nucleated cell counts. Data came from immunoSEQ multiplex PCR; TCRdb stores just in-frame clones and leaves some out. V, J and clone size reflect that table, while D and trimming were determined from the DNA. The sample lists some 320,000 clones; about 91% were seen once. What was sequenced was peripheral blood. The TCR sequence derives from a woman aged 25 to 39 who had recovered from COVID-19.

CDR3 protein: CASSSPTSGGIEQYF. CDR3 nucleotides: TGTGCCAGCAGCTCCCCGACTAGCGGGGGGATCGAGCAGTACTTC. V and J are TRBV5-4 and TRBJ2-7; the match to TRBD2 covers 13 bases. This CDR3 is 15 amino acids long. Germline V gene sequence: CDR1 SGHNT, CDR2 YYREEE (reference sequence). The V segment lost 3 bases and the J segment 6 bases; nucleotides outside the gene matches: 6.